This T cell receptor (beta chain) was sequenced in a study of T cell responses to AZD1222 COVID-19 vaccine. Overall study results and limits: Most donors were white British and more were female, and clonal diversity was possibly underestimated. Baseline antibody screening turned up just a handful of seropositive AZD1222 recipients.

On this clone: No antigen is known for it.

Sequenced by immunoSEQ multiplex PCR; TCRdb stores in-frame clones only, minus some. The sample lists around 180,000 clones; about 87% were seen once. The TCR sequence derives from an adult in good health. The source material was peripheral blood, sampled on day 0 of AZD1222 vaccination.

CDR3 sequence: CASSRTGTGIGELFF. In DNA form, the CDR3 reads TGTGCCAGCAGCCGAACCGGGACAGGGATCGGGGAGCTGTTTTTT. V usage is TRBV5-4 and J usage is TRBJ2-2; 9 bases are shared with TRBD1. The V gene end was trimmed by 4 bases and the J gene end by 7 bases; junction bases not matched to a gene: 8. The germline V gene encodes CDR1 SGHNT and CDR2 YYREEE (reference sequence). The CDR3 loop spans 15 amino acids.